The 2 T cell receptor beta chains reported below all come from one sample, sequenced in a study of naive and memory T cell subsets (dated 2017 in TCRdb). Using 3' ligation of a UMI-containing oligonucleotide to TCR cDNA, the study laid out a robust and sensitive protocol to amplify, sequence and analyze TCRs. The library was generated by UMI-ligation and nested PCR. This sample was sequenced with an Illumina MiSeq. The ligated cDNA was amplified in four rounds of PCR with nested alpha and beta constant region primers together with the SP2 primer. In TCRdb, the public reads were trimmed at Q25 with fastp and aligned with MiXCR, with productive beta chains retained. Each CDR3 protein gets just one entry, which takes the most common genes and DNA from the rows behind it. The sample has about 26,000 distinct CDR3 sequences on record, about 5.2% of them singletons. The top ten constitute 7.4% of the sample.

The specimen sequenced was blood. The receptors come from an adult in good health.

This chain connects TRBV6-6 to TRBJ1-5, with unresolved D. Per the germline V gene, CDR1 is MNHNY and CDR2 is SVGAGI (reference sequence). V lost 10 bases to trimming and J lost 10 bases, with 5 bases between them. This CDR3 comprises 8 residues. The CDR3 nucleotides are TGTGCCACCCTCCCCCAGCATTTT. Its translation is CATLPQHF.

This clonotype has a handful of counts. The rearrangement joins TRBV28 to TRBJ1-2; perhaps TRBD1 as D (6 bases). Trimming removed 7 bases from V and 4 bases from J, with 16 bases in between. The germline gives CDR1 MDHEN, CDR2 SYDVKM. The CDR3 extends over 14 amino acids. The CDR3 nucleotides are TGTGCCAGCACTCTCCGGGGGCTAGTCTATGGCTACACCTTC. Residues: CASTLRGLVYGYTF.